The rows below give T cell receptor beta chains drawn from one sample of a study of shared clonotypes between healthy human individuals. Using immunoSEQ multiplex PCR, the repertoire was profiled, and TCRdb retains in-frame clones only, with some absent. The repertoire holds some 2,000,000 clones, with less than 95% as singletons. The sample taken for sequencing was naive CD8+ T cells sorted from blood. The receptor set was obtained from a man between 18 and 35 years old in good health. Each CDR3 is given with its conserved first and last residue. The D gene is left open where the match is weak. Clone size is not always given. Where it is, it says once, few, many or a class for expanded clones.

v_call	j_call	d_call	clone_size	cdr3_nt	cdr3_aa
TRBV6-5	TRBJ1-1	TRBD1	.	TGTGCCAGCAGTTACTCTAAACAGGGGGACACTGAAGCTTTCTTT	CASSYSKQGDTEAFF
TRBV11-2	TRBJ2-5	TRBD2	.	TGTGCCAGCAGCTTGGCGGGACTAGCGGGGGACTTAGGGGAGACCCAGTACTTC	CASSLAGLAGDLGETQYF
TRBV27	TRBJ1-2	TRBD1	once	TGTGCCAGCAGCGTGACAGGGAACTATGGCTACACCTTC	CASSVTGNYGYTF
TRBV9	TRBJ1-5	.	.	TGTGCCAGCAGCGAGGGGGGAAACGGGCAGCCCCAGCATTTT	CASSEGGNGQPQHF
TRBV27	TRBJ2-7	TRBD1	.	TGTGCCAGCAGTCCGGGACAGCCCTACGAGCAGTACTTC	CASSPGQPYEQYF
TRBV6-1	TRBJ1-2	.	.	TGTGCCAGCAGTGACACTCGTGAGGGGGTCTATGGCTACACCTTC	CASSDTREGVYGYTF
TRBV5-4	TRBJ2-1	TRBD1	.	TGTGCCAGCATCGGGACAGGGGTTGGTGAGCAGTTCTTC	CASIGTGVGEQFF
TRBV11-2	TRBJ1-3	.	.	TGTGCCAGCAGCTTAGGCGTTTGGAGCTGGGGCTCTGGAAACACCATATATTTT	CASSLGVWSWGSGNTIYF
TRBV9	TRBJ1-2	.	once	TGTGCCAGCACTTTCGACAGTAACTATGGCTACACCTTC	CASTFDSNYGYTF
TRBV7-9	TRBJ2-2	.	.	TGTGCCAGCAGCTTACCCAGGATGGGTACCGGGGAGCTGTTTTTT	CASSLPRMGTGELFF
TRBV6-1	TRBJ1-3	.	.	TGTGCCAGCAGTGAGACCGGGACCATCGGAAACACCATATATTTT	CASSETGTIGNTIYF
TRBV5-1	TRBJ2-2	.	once	TGCGCCAGCAGCTTGGGTCCGGGGGCGGCCGGGGAGCTGTTTTTT	CASSLGPGAAGELFF
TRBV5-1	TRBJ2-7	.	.	TGCGCCAGCACCTTCGGCGGCTCCTACGAGCAGTACTTC	CASTFGGSYEQYF
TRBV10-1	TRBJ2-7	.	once	TGCGCCAGCAGTGAGTCTTCGACCGGGAAGGCCTACGAGCAGTACTTC	CASSESSTGKAYEQYF
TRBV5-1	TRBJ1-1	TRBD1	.	TGCGCCAGCAGCTTGGGACAGGGGGCTCTGGCTGAAGCTTTCTTT	CASSLGQGALAEAFF
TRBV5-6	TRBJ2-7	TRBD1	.	TGTGCCAGCAGCTTGGACGGACAGGTTTACTACGAGCAGTACTTC	CASSLDGQVYYEQYF
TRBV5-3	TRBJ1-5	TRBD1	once	TGTGCCAGAAGCTCCAAATACAGGGGAGTTTCCAATCAGCCCCAGCATTTT	CARSSKYRGVSNQPQHF
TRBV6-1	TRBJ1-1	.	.	TGTGCCAGCAGTGGACTGGAGATGGCGAACACTGAAGCTTTCTTT	CASSGLEMANTEAFF
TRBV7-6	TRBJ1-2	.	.	TGTGCCAGCAGCGGGGACGGCTATGGCTACACCTTC	CASSGDGYGYTF
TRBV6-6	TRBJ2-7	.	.	TGTGCCAGCAGTCCTCCCGGCCACGAGCAGTACTTC	CASSPPGHEQYF
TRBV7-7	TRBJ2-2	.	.	TGTGCTAGCAGCTTTACTACCGAGGGGGAGCTGTTTTTT	CASSFTTEGELFF
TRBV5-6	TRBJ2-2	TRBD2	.	TGTGCCAGCAGCCTGGCTGTAGCGGGGAGCACCGGGGAGCTGTTTTTT	CASSLAVAGSTGELFF
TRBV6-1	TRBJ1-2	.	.	TGTGCCAGCAGTGCGTCGCAGGACGGTGGCTACACCTTC	CASSASQDGGYTF
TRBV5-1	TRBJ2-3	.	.	TGCGCCAGCAGCCCCCCCGAGAGCACAGATACGCAGTATTTT	CASSPPESTDTQYF
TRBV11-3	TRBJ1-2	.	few	TGTGCCAGCAGCTCGACGTACAGGGTCGCCTATGGCTACACCTTC	CASSSTYRVAYGYTF
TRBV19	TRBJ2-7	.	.	TGTGCCAGTAGTCTCGGGCTTGTAGCCAACGAGCAGTACTTC	CASSLGLVANEQYF
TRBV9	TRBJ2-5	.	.	TGTGCCAGCAGCGTAGAGGGGAACGAGGTAGAGACCCAGTACTTC	CASSVEGNEVETQYF
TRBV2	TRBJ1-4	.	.	TGTGCCAGCAGTGATCAGGGTGATGAAAAACTGTTTTTT	CASSDQGDEKLFF
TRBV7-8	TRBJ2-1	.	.	TGTGCCAGCAGCCTACGCACTGGCAATGAGCAGTTCTTC	CASSLRTGNEQFF
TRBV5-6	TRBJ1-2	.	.	TGTGCCAGCAGTCAGATCCCTGAATATGGCTACACCTTC	CASSQIPEYGYTF
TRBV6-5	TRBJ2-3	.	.	TGTGCCAGCAGTACTACTTACACAGATACGCAGTATTTT	CASSTTYTDTQYF
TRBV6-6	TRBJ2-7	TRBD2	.	TGTGCCAGCAGGTCCGGGACTAGCAGCTCTTACGAGCAGTACTTC	CASRSGTSSSYEQYF
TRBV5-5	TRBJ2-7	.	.	TGTGCCAGCAGCTTAGAGGACTACCTCTCCTACGAGCAGTACTTC	CASSLEDYLSYEQYF
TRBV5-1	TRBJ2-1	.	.	TGCGCCAGCAGCTTGGAGGCGCCTTACAATGAGCAGTTCTTC	CASSLEAPYNEQFF
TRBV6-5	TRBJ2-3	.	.	TGTGCCAGCACCCAGGACAGCACAGATACGCAGTATTTT	CASTQDSTDTQYF
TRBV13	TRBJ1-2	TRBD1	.	TGTGCCAGCAGCTCCAGGACAGGGGGCGGCTACACCTTC	CASSSRTGGGYTF
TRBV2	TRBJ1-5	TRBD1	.	TGTGCCAGCAGGCCTCAGGCCCAGGGGGAGTACAATCAGCCCCAGCATTTT	CASRPQAQGEYNQPQHF